This is a list of T cell receptor beta chains from one sample in a study of beta chain features in type 1 diabetes. Sequencing was performed with immunoSEQ multiplex PCR; in TCRdb, only in-frame clones are kept and a portion is missing. The sample has about 700,000 clones, roughly 13% seen once. Sequencing was carried out using naive CD4+ T cells from blood. These receptors all come from a man aged 18 to 35 with type 1 diabetes. The CDR3 runs from the conserved cysteine through the conserved F or W. A D gene is named only where the DNA matches it firmly. Part of the rows lack a size; the others show once, few, many or a class for expanded clones.

CDR3 protein | CDR3 DNA | D gene | V gene | clone size | J gene
CASTGPGGHSYEQYF | TGTGCCAGTACCGGCCCGGGGGGCCATTCCTACGAGCAGTACTTC | NA | TRBV19 | few | TRBJ2-7
CASSSRPGQGYGYTF | TGTGCCAGCAGCTCTCGCCCGGGACAGGGCTATGGCTACACCTTC | TRBD1 | TRBV7-2 | few | TRBJ1-2
CAISGTAYEQYF | TGTGCCATCAGTGGGACAGCTTACGAGCAGTACTTC | NA | TRBV10-3 | NA | TRBJ2-7
CASRREQGSDTQYF | TGTGCCAGCAGGCGGGAACAGGGATCAGATACGCAGTATTTT | NA | TRBV11-3 | NA | TRBJ2-3
CASSEPHSSYEQYF | TGTGCCAGCAGTGAACCGCACAGCTCCTACGAGCAGTACTTC | NA | TRBV6-1 | NA | TRBJ2-7
CASREGQGGDEQFF | TGTGCCAGCAGAGAAGGACAGGGTGGGGATGAGCAGTTCTTC | TRBD1 | TRBV2 | few | TRBJ2-1
CASSFSQGAYGYTF | TGTGCCAGCAGCTTCTCTCAGGGAGCCTATGGCTACACCTTC | NA | TRBV5-4 | NA | TRBJ1-2
CAWTLGIGGYTF | TGTGCCTGGACCTTGGGGATCGGAGGCTACACCTTC | NA | TRBV30 | few | TRBJ1-2
CASSEGRGVDTQYF | TGTGCCAGCAGTGAAGGGAGAGGGGTAGATACGCAGTATTTT | NA | TRBV6-1 | few | TRBJ2-3
CASIPTGGKNTEAFF | TGTGCCAGCATCCCGACAGGGGGAAAGAACACTGAAGCTTTCTTT | TRBD1 | TRBV6-5 | NA | TRBJ1-1
CSVKDRELYEQYF | TGCAGCGTTAAGGACAGGGAACTCTACGAGCAGTACTTC | TRBD1 | TRBV29-1 | NA | TRBJ2-7
CASSMGTANYGYTF | TGTGCCAGTAGTATGGGAACGGCTAACTATGGCTACACCTTC | NA | TRBV19 | NA | TRBJ1-2
CASSAGQGNYGYTF | TGTGCCAGCAGCGCCGGACAGGGGAACTATGGCTACACCTTC | TRBD1 | TRBV6-6 | NA | TRBJ1-2
CASSSLLVGYEQYF | TGTGCCAGCAGTTCCCTTCTAGTCGGATACGAGCAGTACTTC | NA | TRBV27 | few | TRBJ2-7
CAWSVVAYEQYF | TGTGCCTGGAGTGTAGTAGCCTACGAGCAGTACTTC | NA | TRBV30 | few | TRBJ2-7
CASSLDFRDRGTEAFF | TGTGCCAGCAGTCTCGACTTCCGGGACAGGGGAACTGAAGCTTTCTTT | TRBD1 | TRBV28 | NA | TRBJ1-1
CASSQVGPTNTQYF | TGTGCCAGCAGCCAAGTGGGCCCTACGAATACGCAGTATTTT | NA | TRBV4-2 | NA | TRBJ2-3
CASSLSQRALYNEQFF | TGCGCCAGCAGCCTAAGCCAAAGGGCACTTTACAATGAGCAGTTCTTC | NA | TRBV4-1 | few | TRBJ2-1
CASSPPGQTDTEAFF | TGTGCCAGCAGCCCCCCGGGCCAGACAGACACTGAAGCTTTCTTT | NA | TRBV28 | NA | TRBJ1-1
CASSVSGLGETQYF | TGTGCCAGCAGCGTAAGCGGGCTGGGAGAGACCCAGTACTTC | NA | TRBV9 | few | TRBJ2-5
CSVEERAQGEAFF | TGCAGCGTTGAAGAACGAGCCCAGGGTGAAGCTTTCTTT | NA | TRBV29-1 | few | TRBJ1-1
CSVERQGTEAFF | TGCAGCGTTGAACGACAGGGCACTGAAGCTTTCTTT | TRBD1 | TRBV29-1 | few | TRBJ1-1
CASSPWTGSYEQYF | TGTGCCAGCAGTCCCTGGACGGGATCCTACGAGCAGTACTTC | NA | TRBV6-5 | NA | TRBJ2-7
CASSSWTPDGYTF | TGCGCCAGCAGCTCGTGGACACCCGATGGCTACACCTTC | NA | TRBV5-1 | few | TRBJ1-2
CASSPGGSQETQYF | TGTGCCAGCAGTCCCGGCGGAAGTCAAGAGACCCAGTACTTC | NA | TRBV2 | few | TRBJ2-5
CASSALQGNTEAFF | TGTGCCAGCAGTGCTTTGCAGGGGAACACTGAAGCTTTCTTT | NA | TRBV6-6 | NA | TRBJ1-1
CASSDPGTPYGYTF | TGTGCCAGCAGTGATCCCGGGACGCCCTATGGCTACACCTTC | NA | TRBV6-1 | few | TRBJ1-2
CASSLSWAVERAFF | TGTGCCAGCAGTTTATCGTGGGCAGTTGAACGAGCTTTCTTT | NA | TRBV27 | NA | TRBJ1-1
CASSRTDVSGNTIYF | TGTGCCAGCAGCAGGACAGACGTCTCTGGAAACACCATATATTTT | NA | TRBV5-6 | NA | TRBJ1-3
CASSQERRDHQETQYF | TGCGCCAGCAGCCAAGAACGCCGGGACCACCAAGAGACCCAGTACTTC | NA | TRBV4-1 | few | TRBJ2-5
CASSPVGVKDEQFF | TGTGCCAGCAGCCCCGTGGGGGTTAAAGATGAGCAGTTCTTC | NA | TRBV7-3 | NA | TRBJ2-1
CASSPGLSPLHF | TGTGCCAGCAGCCCGGGTCTTTCACCCCTCCACTTT | NA | TRBV6-1 | NA | TRBJ1-6
CASSPHVQGAGEQYF | TGTGCCAGCAGCCCCCATGTACAGGGGGCAGGAGAGCAGTACTTC | TRBD1 | TRBV7-9 | NA | TRBJ2-7
CASRIRTGDGYTF | TGTGCCAGCCGTATTCGGACAGGAGATGGCTACACCTTC | TRBD1 | TRBV18 | NA | TRBJ1-2
CASSGIVGAYEQYF | TGTGCCAGCAGTGGGATCGTAGGGGCCTACGAGCAGTACTTC | NA | TRBV6-5 | NA | TRBJ2-7
CASSLAGGGYTDTQYF | TGTGCCAGCAGCTTAGCGGGTGGGGGATACACAGATACGCAGTATTTT | NA | TRBV7-6 | NA | TRBJ2-3
CASSRAAGEQYF | TGTGCCAGCAGTCGGGCCGCGGGCGAGCAGTACTTC | NA | TRBV27 | few | TRBJ2-7
CASSESGSPLHF | TGTGCCAGCAGTGAATCGGGTTCACCCCTCCACTTT | NA | TRBV25-1 | NA | TRBJ1-6
CASSGWVSTDTQYF | TGTGCCAGCAGTGGGTGGGTTAGCACAGATACGCAGTATTTT | NA | TRBV7-2 | NA | TRBJ2-3
CASSEARQGQGIVNTEAFF | TGTGCCAGCAGTGAAGCAAGGCAAGGACAGGGGATCGTGAACACTGAAGCTTTCTTT | TRBD1 | TRBV6-1 | NA | TRBJ1-1
CASSIAGGMETQYF | TGTGCCAGTAGTATAGCAGGGGGAATGGAGACCCAGTACTTC | TRBD1 | TRBV19 | NA | TRBJ2-5
CASSLELAGDTDTQYF | TGTGCCAGCAGCTTAGAACTAGCGGGGGACACAGATACGCAGTATTTT | TRBD2 | TRBV11-1 | few | TRBJ2-3
CASSYSKLAQETQYF | TGTGCCAGCAGTTACTCAAAACTAGCCCAAGAGACCCAGTACTTC | NA | TRBV6-6 | few | TRBJ2-5
CASGGQGTYGYTF | TGTGCCAGCGGAGGACAGGGGACCTATGGCTACACCTTC | TRBD1 | TRBV2 | few | TRBJ1-2
CASSLEGRNQPQHF | TGTGCCAGCAGCTTAGAAGGGAGGAATCAGCCCCAGCATTTT | NA | TRBV7-9 | few | TRBJ1-5